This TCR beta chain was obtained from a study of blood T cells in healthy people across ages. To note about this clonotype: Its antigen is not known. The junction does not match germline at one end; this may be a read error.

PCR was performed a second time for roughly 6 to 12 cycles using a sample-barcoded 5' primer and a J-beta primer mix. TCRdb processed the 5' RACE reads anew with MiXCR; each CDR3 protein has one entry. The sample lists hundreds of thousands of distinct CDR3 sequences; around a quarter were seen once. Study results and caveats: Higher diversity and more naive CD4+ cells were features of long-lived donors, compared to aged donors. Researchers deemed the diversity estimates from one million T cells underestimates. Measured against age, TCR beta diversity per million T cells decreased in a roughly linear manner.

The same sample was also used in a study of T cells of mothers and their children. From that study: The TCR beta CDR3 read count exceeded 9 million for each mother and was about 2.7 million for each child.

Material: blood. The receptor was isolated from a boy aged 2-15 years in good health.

CDR3 in DNA: TGTGCCTGCAGTCAAGGGGACAGATCCTACGAGCAGTACTTC. As protein: CACSQGDRSYEQYF. V is TRBV3-1 and J is TRBJ2-7, with 7 bases matching TRBD1. The CDR3 has 14 residues. The germline CDR1 and CDR2 sequences are LGHDT and YNNKEL (reference sequence).